The rows below give T cell receptor beta chains drawn from one sample of a study of blood T cell repertoires in COVID-19. Clones were read by immunoSEQ multiplex PCR, and TCRdb kept only the in-frame ones, dropping some. The sample contains about 170,000 clones, approximately 85% of which appear only once. Sequencing was carried out using peripheral blood. These receptors all come from a middle-aged man who had recovered from COVID-19. The CDR3 runs from the conserved cysteine through the conserved F or W. D genes are given only for firm matches. The listing skips clone size in some rows; elsewhere it reads once, few, many or a size class.

CDR3,DNA,size,D,J,V
CSATRAYEQYF,TGCAGTGCTACCCGGGCCTACGAGCAGTACTTC,-,-,TRBJ2-7,TRBV20-1
CASSSTGTGGYEQYF,TGTGCCAGCAGCTCAACCGGGACAGGGGGCTACGAGCAGTACTTC,-,TRBD1,TRBJ2-7,TRBV7-2
CASSLPQSRRGNEQFF,TGTGCCAGCAGCCTCCCCCAGTCCCGGCGCGGAAATGAGCAGTTCTTC,-,-,TRBJ2-1,TRBV11-2
CASSARDRGSSFF,TGTGCCAGCAGCGCCAGGGACAGGGGTTCATCTTTCTTT,-,TRBD1,TRBJ1-1,TRBV9
CASSGQGNNEQFF,TGTGCCAGCTCAGGACAGGGAAACAATGAGCAGTTCTTC,-,TRBD1,TRBJ2-1,TRBV18
CASSYGRGLAGGRVWQFF,TGTGCCAGCAGTTACGGGAGGGGACTAGCGGGGGGGCGCGTGTGGCAGTTCTTC,-,TRBD2,TRBJ2-1,TRBV6-2/TRBV6-3
CSVAGTFYEQYF,TGCAGCGTCGCCGGGACATTCTACGAGCAGTACTTC,-,-,TRBJ2-7,TRBV29-1
CASSLGSGQGSEKLFF,TGTGCCAGCAGCTTAGGTTCGGGACAAGGGAGTGAAAAACTGTTTTTT,once,-,TRBJ1-4,TRBV7-9
CASSLRVNTEAFF,TGTGCCAGCAGCTTGAGAGTGAACACTGAAGCTTTCTTT,few,-,TRBJ1-1,TRBV11-2
CASTEYGRTTDTQYF,TGTGCCAGCACTGAGTACGGGAGGACCACAGATACGCAGTATTTT,-,TRBD2,TRBJ2-3,TRBV5-6
CASRDRERDGYTF,TGTGCCAGCAGGGACAGGGAAAGGGATGGCTACACCTTC,-,TRBD1,TRBJ1-2,TRBV11-3
CASTTGLGETQYF,TGTGCCAGCACCACGGGGTTAGGGGAGACCCAGTACTTC,-,-,TRBJ2-5,TRBV6-1
CASSYGGGLFQETQYF,TGTGCCAGCAGTTACGGTGGGGGACTTTTCCAAGAGACCCAGTACTTC,-,-,TRBJ2-5,TRBV6-6
CASSYTGQGAEAFF,TGTGCCAGCAGTTACACGGGGCAGGGGGCTGAAGCTTTCTTT,few,TRBD1,TRBJ1-1,TRBV6-5
CASSLQGAKTEAFF,TGTGCCAGCAGCTTGCAGGGGGCGAAGACTGAAGCTTTCTTT,few,TRBD1,TRBJ1-1,TRBV7-2
CASKGSPEETQYF,TGTGCCAGCAAGGGGTCACCCGAAGAGACCCAGTACTTC,once,-,TRBJ2-5,TRBV2
CASSPSLSTSGSSEQYF,TGTGCCAGCAGTCCCTCCTTATCGACTAGCGGGAGTAGCGAGCAGTACTTC,-,TRBD2,TRBJ2-7,TRBV27
CASKPSGASHEQYF,TGCGCCAGCAAGCCCAGCGGGGCCTCCCACGAGCAGTACTTC,few,TRBD2,TRBJ2-7,TRBV4-1
CASSYRQGPEAFF,TGTGCCAGCAGTTACCGGCAGGGCCCTGAAGCTTTCTTT,-,-,TRBJ1-1,TRBV6-5
CASSRQGDNTEAFF,TGTGCCAGCAGCCGACAGGGGGACAACACTGAAGCTTTCTTT,-,TRBD1,TRBJ1-1,TRBV11-3
CASSIGTGVNEKLFF,TGCGCCAGCAGTATAGGAACAGGGGTTAATGAAAAACTGTTTTTT,-,TRBD1,TRBJ1-4,TRBV5-1
CASGALNSPLHF,TGTGCCAGTGGCGCACTAAATTCACCCCTCCACTTT,-,-,TRBJ1-6,TRBV19
CASSPGHSFGETQYF,TGTGCCAGTAGCCCGGGACACTCATTTGGAGAGACCCAGTACTTC,once,-,TRBJ2-5,TRBV19
CASRRRGSNNEQFF,TGTGCCAGCCGACGTAGGGGGTCCAACAATGAGCAGTTCTTC,-,-,TRBJ2-1,TRBV25-1
CASSPGLAGRFSTDTQYF,TGTGCCAGCAGCCCGGGACTAGCGGGCCGGTTTAGCACAGATACGCAGTATTTT,few,TRBD2,TRBJ2-3,TRBV5-6
CASSLQDILGGYTF,TGTGCCAGCAGCTTACAGGACATCCTAGGAGGCTACACCTTC,few,-,TRBJ1-2,TRBV7-9
CASSESLAENEQFF,TGTGCCAGCAGTGAATCACTTGCGGAAAATGAGCAGTTCTTC,-,-,TRBJ2-1,TRBV2
CASMGQGGRSPLHF,TGTGCCAGCATGGGACAGGGAGGGAGATCACCCCTCCACTTT,-,TRBD1,TRBJ1-6,TRBV2
CASSLHHRIGGSPLHF,TGTGCCAGCAGCTTACACCACAGGATTGGTGGTTCACCCCTCCACTTT,-,-,TRBJ1-6,TRBV13
CASSLALRQGPFF,TGTGCCAGCAGCTTAGCTCTGCGGCAGGGCCCGTTCTTC,-,-,TRBJ2-1,TRBV7-8
CASRTGVEQFF,TGTGCCAGCAGAACGGGGGTGGAGCAGTTCTTC,-,-,TRBJ2-1,TRBV12-3/TRBV12-4
CASSLEDGRETYEQYF,TGTGCCAGCAGCTTGGAAGATGGACGGGAAACGTACGAGCAGTACTTC,-,-,TRBJ2-7,TRBV5-8
CSVRDRQAWAFF,TGCAGCGTGAGGGATAGACAGGCCTGGGCTTTCTTT,-,-,TRBJ1-1,TRBV29-1
CASSEHFNYEQFF,TGTGCCAGCAGTGAACACTTCAACTATGAGCAGTTCTTC,-,-,TRBJ2-1,TRBV2
CATSKVRQGLSMNTEAFF,TGTGCCACCAGCAAGGTACGACAGGGCCTTAGCATGAACACTGAAGCTTTCTTT,-,TRBD1,TRBJ1-1,TRBV15
CASTDFPGSNQPQHF,TGTGCCAGTACCGACTTTCCCGGGAGCAATCAGCCCCAGCATTTT,-,-,TRBJ1-5,TRBV19
CASSQNREETQYF,TGTGCCAGCAGCCAGAACAGGGAAGAGACCCAGTACTTC,-,-,TRBJ2-5,TRBV4-2
CASSPRAQETQYF,TGTGCCAGCTCACCACGAGCCCAAGAGACCCAGTACTTC,-,-,TRBJ2-5,TRBV18
CASSEAPYSYEQYF,TGTGCCAGCAGCGAGGCCCCTTACTCCTACGAGCAGTACTTC,-,-,TRBJ2-7,TRBV7-2
CATSRDRGSSGANVLTF,TGTGCCACCTCCCGGGACAGGGGTTCCTCTGGGGCCAACGTCCTGACTTTC,-,TRBD1,TRBJ2-6,TRBV27
CASSLRGGPGDEKLFF,TGTGCCAGCAGCTTACGGGGCGGGCCAGGGGATGAAAAACTGTTTTTT,once,-,TRBJ1-4,TRBV7-6
CAWSVGGNYEQYF,TGTGCCTGGAGTGTGGGGGGGAACTACGAGCAGTACTTC,-,TRBD2,TRBJ2-7,TRBV30
CASSLDFGGGRTDTQYF,TGTGCCAGCAGCTTAGATTTTGGCGGGGGGCGCACAGATACGCAGTATTTT,once,TRBD2,TRBJ2-3,TRBV7-9
CASIGGFEAFF,TGTGCCAGCATTGGCGGCTTTGAAGCTTTCTTT,-,-,TRBJ1-1,TRBV2
CASAQGKNGEQFF,TGTGCCAGTGCTCAGGGGAAAAACGGTGAGCAGTTCTTC,-,-,TRBJ2-1,TRBV19
CASSRLGAYEQYF,TGTGCCAGCAGCCGACTGGGAGCCTACGAGCAGTACTTC,-,-,TRBJ2-7,TRBV7-2
CASTPKGQGGTGELFF,TGTGCCAGCACCCCGAAGGGGCAGGGTGGGACCGGGGAGCTGTTTTTT,-,-,TRBJ2-2,TRBV5-4
CASSTGGETQYF,TGTGCCAGTAGCACCGGCGGGGAGACCCAGTACTTC,-,-,TRBJ2-5,TRBV19